The clone carrying this T cell receptor (beta chain) was picked up many times. Its antigen is unknown. The DNA ends 3 residues before the CDR3 does, and the rest of the CDR3 is filled in from the germline J gene. The entry originates in a study of T cell clonality in common variable immunodeficiency. Study-level findings and limits: CVID subjects had higher TCRbeta clonality than healthy controls, most marked in about a third. Patient heterogeneity in the CVID cohort limited correlations between repertoire features and clinical complications.

Produced via immunoSEQ multiplex PCR; TCRdb's table is partial and in-frame only. This sample shows fewer than 55,000 clones and no singletons; about 2% rests with the ten largest. The V segment lost 11 bases and the J segment 9 bases; nucleotides outside the gene matches: 13. Germline V CDR1 and CDR2: SNHLY, FYNNEI. The CDR3 runs to 15 residues. Donors gave roughly 5 to 8 ml heparinized peripheral whole blood. The J gene is TRBJ1-6, the V gene TRBV2; 10 bases agree with TRBD1. What was sequenced was peripheral blood mononuclear cells. This receptor was identified in a person aged 18 to 75 in good health. CDR3 DNA (partial): TGTGCCGGTGGTCACGACAGGGGGCGGGCTTCACCC. Its protein is CAGGHDRGRASP. The full CDR3 reads CAGGHDRGRASPLHF.